This T cell receptor beta chain was captured by sequencing in a study of radiation and T cells in renal cell carcinoma. Study-wide points: From baseline, blood top tumor clonotypes peaked at 2 weeks post-radiation.

Time point: blood 4 weeks post-SBRT, at nephrectomy. Treatment denoted: 15 Gy SBRT to primary tumor, nephrectomy 4 weeks later. Nephrectomy followed 15 Gy stereotactic body radiation by 4 weeks. Blood was sampled at baseline, 2 weeks and 4 weeks after SBRT. This renal cell carcinoma was of the clear cell type. Assay used: immunoSEQ multiplex PCR; TCRdb lists only in-frame clones, some missing. This table holds roughly 61,000 clones, more than 60% found once. A note on this clone: The antigen is unknown.

Unmatched junction bases numbered 7, after V lost 5 bases and J lost 4 bases. This CDR3 has 14 residues. Germline V gene lookup returns CDR1 MNHNS and CDR2 SASEGT. The TCR was taken from a man between 60 and 75 years old with renal cell carcinoma. Sequencing used blood, obtained from a patient whose treatment included radiotherapy and nephrectomy. The chain combines TRBV6-1 with TRBJ1-1; TRBD1 aligns across 7 bases. The CDR3 sequence is CASSPDRLSTEAFF. In nucleotides, the CDR3 is TGTGCCAGCAGTCCGGACAGGCTTAGCACTGAAGCTTTCTTT.